A single sample gave rise to the 20 T cell receptor beta chains below, sequenced in a study of blood T cell repertoires in COVID-19. TCRdb's copy holds only in-frame clones and misses some; the assay was immunoSEQ multiplex PCR. The table includes 200,000 to 300,000 clones, 86% detected once. Sequenced: peripheral blood. Receptors originate from a woman aged 80 or over with COVID-19, enrolled during active disease.

The J gene is TRBJ2-7, the V gene TRBV7-3, with D perhaps TRBD1 (5 bases). This CDR3 has 13 amino acids. V lost 5 bases and J lost 5, with 13 bases in between. Germline assignment: CDR1 SGHTA and CDR2 FQGTGA. Here the CDR3 DNA reads TGTGCCAGCAGCCGAAGACCCAGGGACGAGCAGTACTTC. Translated: CASSRRPRDEQYF.

The chain links TRBV6-5 to TRBJ2-7; 8 bases line up with TRBD2. CDR1 and CDR2 (germline): MNHEY, SVGAGI. The V segment lost 5 bases and the J segment 4 bases; nucleotides outside the gene matches: 4. The CDR3 totals 13 residues. CDR3 loop: CASSRGGDYEQYF. CDR3 in DNA: TGTGCCAGCAGTCGGGGGGGGGATTACGAGCAGTACTTC.

The rearrangement links TRBV3-1 (or the pseudogene TRBV3-2) to TRBJ1-4, with a possible D match to TRBD1 (5 bases). Germline values: CDR1 LGHDT, CDR2 YNNKEL (reference sequence). Trimming removed 3 bases from V and 7 bases from J, with 12 bases in between. The CDR3 covers 14 residues. This chain's CDR3 is CASSHSYGGEKLFF. In DNA, the CDR3 is TGTGCCAGCAGCCACTCTTACGGGGGTGAAAAACTGTTTTTT.

The genes are TRBV19 and TRBJ2-6; TRBD1 might be the D (5 bases). V lost 3 bases, J lost 1 base, and 10 bases lay in between. Germline CDR1 LNHDA, CDR2 SQIVND (reference sequence). There are 16 residues in the CDR3. CDR3 sequence reads: CASSMISGSGANVLTF. CDR3 in DNA: TGTGCCAGTAGTATGATTTCAGGGTCTGGGGCCAACGTCCTGACTTTC.

The CDR3 sequence: CASSRDRGGGNTIYF. As DNA, the CDR3 is TGTGCCAGCAGCCGGGACAGGGGCGGCGGAAACACCATATATTTT. This chain links TRBV5-4 with TRBJ1-3; 10 bases line up with TRBD1. Trimming cost V 4 bases and J 4 bases; bases outside gene matches: 5. There are 15 residues in the CDR3. Germline CDR1 and CDR2: SGHNT and YYREEE (reference sequence).

This chain joins TRBV7-2 and TRBJ1-2, with 9 bases lining up with TRBD1. CDR1 SGHTA and CDR2 FQGNSA come from the germline V gene. V trimming: 5 bases; J trimming: 7 bases; junction bases outside the gene matches: 8. The CDR3 totals 14 residues. In nucleotides, the CDR3 is TGTGCCAGCAGCGGGGGACAGGGTGAGGGTGGCTACACCTTC. It codes for CASSGGQGEGGYTF.

This clone has only one observation. The rearrangement links TRBV7-8 to TRBJ2-7; 10 nucleotides line up with TRBD2. Germline assignment: CDR1 SGHVS and CDR2 FQNEAQ. The V segment lost 4 bases and the J segment 3 bases; nucleotides outside the gene matches: 6. The CDR3 is made up of 15 amino acids. CDR3 sequence (DNA): TGTGCCAGCAGCTCAGGACTAGCGGACTACTACGAGCAGTACTTC. It is translated as CASSSGLADYYEQYF.

V and J are TRBV21-1 and TRBJ2-7; TRBD2 is taken as the D call from the table, unchecked against the DNA. TRBV21-1 is a pseudogene. CDR3 length: 18 amino acids. CDR3 protein: CASSKRASGRRLNGEQYV. The CDR3 nucleotides read TGTGCCAGCAGCAAACGGGCTAGCGGGAGAAGGCTAAATGGCGAGCAGTACGTC.

The CDR3 loop reads CASSQQGANEQFF. The CDR3 DNA is TGTGCCAGCAGCCAACAGGGGGCGAATGAGCAGTTCTTC. The chain couples TRBV3-1 (or the pseudogene TRBV3-2) to TRBJ2-1, with 8 nucleotides matching TRBD1. The V gene end was trimmed by 2 bases and the J gene end by 7 bases; junction bases not matched to a gene: 1. The germline CDR1 and CDR2 sequences are LGHDT and YNNKEL (reference sequence). This CDR3 comprises 13 residues.

The chain has TRBV19 and TRBJ1-3; D is unresolved. The CDR3 is 15 amino acids. The germline CDR1 and CDR2 sequences are LNHDA and SQIVND (reference sequence). Trimming left V 7 bases short and J 4 bases short, with 17 bases between. The CDR3 reads CASTKAEATGNTIYF. The DNA of the CDR3 is TGTGCCAGTACCAAGGCGGAGGCAACGGGAAACACCATATATTTT.

With regard to this clone: Distinct nucleotide sequences in the sample also encode this CDR3. The rearrangement joins TRBV6-1 to TRBJ1-5; 8 bases match TRBD1. The CDR3 sequence is 14 residues long. Looked up from germline, CDR1 is MNHNS and CDR2 is SASEGT. V lost 1 base, J lost 4 bases, and 0 bases stayed unmatched. The CDR3 reads CASSEGQGNQPQHF. The CDR3 DNA sequence: TGTGCCAGCAGTGAAGGACAGGGGAATCAGCCCCAGCATTTT.

The rearrangement uses TRBV5-1 and TRBJ1-4, with unresolved D. Germline V lookup: CDR1 SGHRS, CDR2 YFSETQ. The CDR3 is made up of 16 amino acids. V shed 4 bases and J shed 8 bases, with 21 bases lying between them. This chain's CDR3 is CASSRGGTGSEEKLFF. The DNA of the CDR3 is TGCGCCAGCAGCCGCGGAGGAACGGGGAGTGAAGAAAAACTGTTTTTT.

The chain couples TRBV3-1 (or the pseudogene TRBV3-2) to TRBJ2-3; 9 bases fit TRBD2. Germline lookup yields CDR1 LGHDT and CDR2 YNNKEL (reference sequence). V shed 5 bases and J 4 bases; nucleotides not matched to a gene: 10. The CDR3 has 16 residues. Here the CDR3 DNA reads TGTGCCAGCAGCAACACTGGAGCGGGGGGACCAGATACGCAGTATTTT. Translated: CASSNTGAGGPDTQYF.

The genes are TRBV13 and TRBJ2-2; 7 bases line up with TRBD2. The CDR3 sequence is 16 residues long. The germline V gene encodes CDR1 PRHDT and CDR2 FYEKMQ (reference sequence). Germline trimming cut 6 bases from V and 4 bases from J; bases unmatched to any gene: 11. DNA of the CDR3: TGTGCCAGCAGTAGGCCGGAAGCGGGACTCACCGGGGAGCTGTTTTTT. Translating gives CASSRPEAGLTGELFF.

V and J are TRBV30 and TRBJ2-2; a weak D match, TRBD1 (6 bases). This CDR3 spans 14 amino acids. Looked up from germline, CDR1 is GTSNPN and CDR2 is SVGIG (reference sequence). Trimming removed 3 bases at V and 2 bases at J, with 10 bases between. Here the CDR3 reads CAWSGTLNTGELFF. Written as DNA, the CDR3 is TGTGCCTGGAGCGGGACACTAAACACCGGGGAGCTGTTTTTT.

V and J are TRBV5-1 and TRBJ1-2, with D perhaps matching TRBD1 (6 bases). Germline CDR1 and CDR2: SGHRS and YFSETQ. The V end lost 4 bases, the J end lost 7 bases, and 17 bases lay between the germline ends. The CDR3 sequence is 14 residues long. The CDR3 DNA reads TGCGCCAGCAGCCTTTCGGACAGCCTGAGTGGCTACACCTTC. As protein: CASSLSDSLSGYTF.

The chain links TRBV7-9 to TRBJ2-1; 10 nucleotides match TRBD1. V was clipped by 4 bases and J by 2 bases; unmatched bases: 2. Germline V gives CDR1 SEHNR, CDR2 FQNEAQ (reference sequence). The CDR3 spans 15 residues. As DNA, the CDR3 is TGTGCCAGCAGCTCTGGACAGGGGGCCTACAATGAGCAGTTCTTC. It is translated as CASSSGQGAYNEQFF.

The V call is TRBV7-2, the J call TRBJ1-3; D not certain. Deletions cut 1 base from V and 0 bases from J, with 7 bases between. The germline gives CDR1 SGHTA, CDR2 FQGNSA. This CDR3 region has 15 residues. CDR3 sequence reads: CASSLGRGSGNTIYF. The CDR3 DNA is TGTGCCAGCAGCTTAGGACGGGGCTCTGGAAACACCATATATTTT.

The chain links TRBV20-1 to TRBJ2-3; no clear D gene. The V gene lost 5 bases and the J gene lost 9 bases, with 9 bases spanning the gap. This CDR3 is built from 10 residues. Germline values: CDR1 DFQATT, CDR2 SNEGSKA (reference sequence). CDR3 DNA: TGCAGTGCTCACATTCACACGCAGTATTTT. Translation: CSAHIHTQYF.

With regard to this clone: The same CDR3 arises from other DNA sequences in this sample as well. The chain couples TRBV5-1 to TRBJ1-1; TRBD1 agrees at 7 bases. The length of the CDR3 is 13 residues. Unmatched junction bases numbered 2, after V lost 4 bases and J lost 2 bases. Germline lookup yields CDR1 SGHRS and CDR2 YFSETQ. In DNA form, the CDR3 reads TGCGCCAGCAGCCGGACAGGAAACACTGAAGCTTTCTTT. This translates into CASSRTGNTEAFF.